The 5 T cell receptor beta chains below come from one sample, sequenced in a study of shared clonotypes between healthy human individuals. Libraries were prepared by immunoSEQ multiplex PCR; TCRdb keeps only in-frame clonotypes and omits some of them. The data show about 2.4 million clones, 93% seen once. Source material: naive CD4+ T cells from PBMCs. Specified subset: CD45RA+ positively selected. All receptors come from a man younger than 35 in good health. Some clones in this sample may be carry-over from other donors' samples.

With regard to this clone: The same CDR3 arises from other DNA sequences in this sample as well. The chain's CDR3 is CASSQGLAGYNEQFF. Written as DNA, the CDR3 is TGCGCCAGCAGCCAAGGATTAGCGGGGTACAATGAGCAGTTCTTC. The chain links TRBV4-3 to TRBJ2-1; 8 nucleotides align to TRBD2. Germline V lookup: CDR1 LGHNA, CDR2 YSLEER. The CDR3 has 15 amino acids. V shed 1 base and J 4 bases; nucleotides not matched to a gene: 3.

The chain links TRBV6-1 to TRBJ1-1, with D maybe TRBD1 (6 bases). Germline V gene lookup returns CDR1 MNHNS and CDR2 SASEGT. CDR3 length: 15 amino acids. With 6 bases removed from V and 0 bases from J, the gap between germline ends came to 14 bases. CDR3 sequence: CASRQGGLLNTEAFF. CDR3 bases: TGTGCCAGCAGGCAAGGGGGACTTCTGAACACTGAAGCTTTCTTT.

The rearrangement uses TRBV30 and TRBJ1-3, with D uncertain. Germline lookup yields CDR1 GTSNPN and CDR2 SVGIG (reference sequence). The CDR3 length is 14 residues. Trimming pared 1 base from V and 0 bases from J, leaving 7 bases between. CDR3 in amino acids: CAWSGALSGNTIYF. In DNA form, the CDR3 reads TGTGCCTGGAGTGGGGCCCTCTCTGGAAACACCATATATTTT.

This chain links TRBV28 with TRBJ2-4, with 14 bases lining up with TRBD2. The CDR3 covers 20 residues. The J segment lost 1 base and the V segment lost 5 bases, leaving 13 bases of the junction unmatched. Germline values: CDR1 MDHEN, CDR2 SYDVKM. This chain's CDR3 is CASSALGGTSGSVAKNIQYF. Written as DNA, the CDR3 is TGTGCCAGCAGTGCCCTAGGAGGGACTAGCGGGAGTGTTGCCAAAAACATTCAGTACTTC.

In regard to this clone: Other DNA sequences in the sample encode the same CDR3. This chain connects TRBV7-9 to TRBJ2-3; unclear D gene. With 5 bases removed from V and 3 bases from J, the gap between germline ends came to 9 bases. Germline V gene data show CDR1 as SEHNR and CDR2 as FQNEAQ (reference sequence). The CDR3 loop spans 13 amino acids. The CDR3 DNA follows: TGTGCCAGCAGCCCGGTAGGGACAGATACGCAGTATTTT. Protein product: CASSPVGTDTQYF.